A single sample is the source of the 2 T cell receptor beta chains below, sequenced in a study of blood T cell repertoires in COVID-19 (dated by TCRdb to 2019 to 2021). Library method: the immunoSEQ multiplex PCR assay. Sourced from immuneACCESS, this table was stored by TCRdb with only in-frame sequences that have V and J called. A share of the clones is absent; for the studies checked, an unresolved V gene accounts for under half, and the remainder has no known explanation. The table for this sample lists approximately 290,000 clones; roughly 88% of them were counted only once. The ten largest clones take up 4.3% of the sample. The specimen was PBMCs or T cells enriched from blood (not recorded which). The receptors derive from a woman between 25 and 40 years old who had recovered from COVID-19.

V usage is TRBV4-2 and J usage is TRBJ2-1, with 11 bases identical to TRBD2. V lost 1 base to trimming and J lost 0 bases; unmatched junction nucleotides: 11. This CDR3 has 20 residues. Germline V lookup: CDR1 LGHNA, CDR2 YNFKEQ. CDR3 sequence: CASSQGTRLAGTSSYNEQFF. The CDR3 DNA reads as TGTGCCAGCAGCCAAGGAACGCGACTAGCGGGGACCAGCTCCTACAATGAGCAGTTCTTC.

V gene TRBV28 combines with J gene TRBJ2-7, with D possibly being TRBD2 (5 bases). Between the trimmed V and J ends, which lost 7 bases and 3 bases, there was a span of 16 bases. The CDR3 spans 14 residues. The germline V gene has CDR1 MDHEN and CDR2 SYDVKM. The CDR3, as DNA: TGTGCCAGCATGGCCCCAGCTAGCCTCTACGAGCAGTACTTC. As protein: CASMAPASLYEQYF.